A selection of T cell receptor beta chains follows, all from one sample in a study of blood T cells in healthy people across ages. One entry per CDR3 protein results from TCRdb running MiXCR on the 5' RACE reads. The sample lists about 1.6 million distinct CDR3 sequences, almost 35% seen once, with 11% in the top ten. The material sequenced was blood. All receptors come from a woman in her twenties or thirties in good health. The CDR3 runs from the conserved cysteine through the conserved F or W. The order of the fields is D gene, V gene, J gene, clone size, CDR3 DNA, CDR3 protein. The D gene is left open where the match is weak. Not all rows give a size; the values are once, few, many and, for expanded clones, a class.

TRBD1	TRBV27	TRBJ2-5	many	TGTGCCAGCAGTGGACAGGGGACGGAGACCCAGTACTTC	CASSGQGTETQYF
-	TRBV7-9	TRBJ1-2	many	TGTGCCAGCAGCCCGACCCTTCTCGGGGGTTCTAACTATGGCTACACCTTC	CASSPTLLGGSNYGYTF
TRBD1	TRBV3-1	TRBJ2-7	-	TGTGCCAGCAGCCATGGGACAGGGGTCGAGCAGTACTTC	CASSHGTGVEQYF
-	TRBV20-1	TRBJ2-6	-	TGCAGTGCTAGTATCTCGCCCTCTGGGGCCAACGTCCTGACTTTC	CSASISPSGANVLTF
-	TRBV3-1	TRBJ1-2	many	TGTGCCAGCAGCCCCGGGACGTCTAACTATGGCTACACCTTC	CASSPGTSNYGYTF
-	TRBV10-3	TRBJ2-3	few	TGTGCCATCAGTGCAGACAGTTCTAGCACAGATACGCAGTATTTT	CAISADSSSTDTQYF
TRBD2	TRBV4-2	TRBJ2-7	-	TGTGCCAGCAGTAATGAGGCTAGCGGGGCCTACGAGCAGTACTTC	CASSNEASGAYEQYF
-	TRBV3-1	TRBJ1-2	few	TGTGCCAGCAGCTTCGGACAGCTTAACTATGGCTACACCTTC	CASSFGQLNYGYTF
-	TRBV27	TRBJ2-1	-	TGTGCCAGCAGGACTGGGTGGGGTGAGCAGTTCTTC	CASRTGWGEQFF
-	TRBV7-9	TRBJ1-5	-	TGTGCCAGCAGTCTAGACAGGCTCAATCAGCCCCAGCATTTT	CASSLDRLNQPQHF
-	TRBV29-1	TRBJ2-1	few	TGCAGCGGGGACACTTCCTACAATGAGCAGTTCTTC	CSGDTSYNEQFF
-	TRBV10-3	TRBJ2-7	few	TGTGCCATCAGGGAGGCCGGGGGAACCTACGAGCAGTACTTC	CAIREAGGTYEQYF
-	TRBV20-1	TRBJ1-1	few	TGCAGTGCCCGCTCGGAGGAAGCTTTCTTT	CSARSEEAFF
-	TRBV28	TRBJ1-2	-	TGTGCCAGCAGGGGGGGGAGCGGCTACACCTTC	CASRGGSGYTF
-	TRBV4-1	TRBJ1-5	few	TGCGCCAGCAGCCAAGATTTAACAGGTTGGGTTCAGCCCCAGCATTTT	CASSQDLTGWVQPQHF
-	TRBV11-1	TRBJ2-1	few	TGTGCCAGCAGCTTAGAGAGGGTCAATGAGCAGTTCTTC	CASSLERVNEQFF
-	TRBV7-9	TRBJ1-4	few	TGTGCCAGCAGCACCTCCGAAGATAATGAAAAACTGTTTTTT	CASSTSEDNEKLFF
TRBD2	TRBV7-3	TRBJ2-3	few	TGTGCCAGCAGCCCGATGGGGACTAGCGAAAATACGCAGTATTTT	CASSPMGTSENTQYF
-	TRBV4-1	TRBJ2-7	-	TGCGCCAGCAGCCGGGCCTCGGGAGCGGGCTCCTACGAGCAGTACTTC	CASSRASGAGSYEQYF
-	TRBV5-1	TRBJ2-1	few	TGCGCCAGCAGCCTCGGACAGAAAAGCTCCTACAATGAGCAGTTCTTC	CASSLGQKSSYNEQFF
-	TRBV10-3	TRBJ1-1	-	TGTGCCATCAGTGAGGCAGGGGACACTGAAGCTTTCTTT	CAISEAGDTEAFF
TRBD1	TRBV12-3/TRBV12-4	TRBJ1-4	-	TGTGCCAGCAGTTCCCGGACAGGGGGAACTGAAAAACTGTTTTTT	CASSSRTGGTEKLFF
-	TRBV5-1	TRBJ2-3	-	TGCGCCAGCAGCTTGAGGGACCCCTCGGATACGCAGTATTTT	CASSLRDPSDTQYF
-	TRBV4-1	TRBJ2-5	few	TGCGCCAGCAGCCTCCGGACCAGCAGGGAGACCCAGTACTTC	CASSLRTSRETQYF
-	TRBV28	TRBJ1-5	-	TGTGCCAGCAGTCCTGGTGGGGCGGGACGGCCCCAGCATTTT	CASSPGGAGRPQHF
-	TRBV13	TRBJ2-3	once	TGTGCCAGCAGCCCTTGCGATACGCAGTATTTT	CASSPCDTQYF
TRBD1	TRBV5-4	TRBJ2-5	few	TGTGCCAGCAGGCCCTTAGGGGGCGTGGTGGGAGAGACCCAGTACTTC	CASRPLGGVVGETQYF
TRBD2	TRBV9	TRBJ2-7	-	TGTGCCAGCAGCGCAGGGAATGGGGAGGGCGAGCAGTACTTC	CASSAGNGEGEQYF
TRBD1	TRBV7-3	TRBJ2-6	few	TGTGCCAGCAGTTCAACAGGGGGCGCAGGTGGGGCCAACGTCCTGACTTTC	CASSSTGGAGGANVLTF
-	TRBV4-2	TRBJ2-1	-	TGTGCCAGCAGCCAAGATCCCGATTACGGGGGTAATGAGCAGTTCTTC	CASSQDPDYGGNEQFF
TRBD1	TRBV7-9	TRBJ1-1	-	TGTGCCAGCAGCTCTACAGGGGAGGGTGTCACTGAAGCTTTCTTT	CASSSTGEGVTEAFF
-	TRBV9	TRBJ2-5	-	TGTGCCAGCAGCCCCGATAGCGGCTACAATGAGCAGTACTTC	CASSPDSGYNEQYF
-	TRBV10-3	TRBJ1-4	-	TGTGCCATCAGTGGGACTAATGAAAAACTGTTTTTT	CAISGTNEKLFF
-	TRBV20-1	TRBJ1-1	-	TGCAGTCCCCTGACAGACGCAGCTTTCTTT	CSPLTDAAFF
TRBD2	TRBV7-2	TRBJ2-1	few	TGTGCCAGCAGCTTCAAAGGACTAGCGGGGGGGCAAGTCGTCAGTGAGCAGTTCTTC	CASSFKGLAGGQVVSEQFF
-	TRBV27	TRBJ2-5	-	TGTGCCAGCAGCCCCTCGGCAGGTCCAGAGACCCGGTACTTC	CASSPSAGPETRYF
-	TRBV30	TRBJ1-2	once	TGTGTTGGGTCCGAGGGCTATGGCTACACCTTC	CVGSEGYGYTF
-	TRBV27	TRBJ2-3	-	TGTGCCAGCAGTTCGGACACGGACGACACAAATACGCAGTATTTT	CASSSDTDDTNTQYF
TRBD1	TRBV7-9	TRBJ2-5	few	TGTGCCAGCAGCTTACGGACAGGGTTGAGTGAGACCCAGTACTTC	CASSLRTGLSETQYF
-	TRBV29-1	TRBJ2-7	many	TGCAGCGTTGGGGACCTTGGCGAGCAGTACTTC	CSVGDLGEQYF
-	TRBV4-1	TRBJ1-4	-	TGCGCCAGCAGCCTCGGCCCGAGCGATGAAAAACTGTTTTTT	CASSLGPSDEKLFF
-	TRBV20-1	TRBJ1-5	few	TGCAGTGCTAGACCCAGGGTGGAGGGCCTAGTACAGCCCCAGCATTTT	CSARPRVEGLVQPQHF
-	TRBV28	TRBJ2-3	-	TGTGCCAGCAGTTTGTCGGCGGGGTGGGATACGCAGTATTTT	CASSLSAGWDTQYF
-	TRBV6-5	TRBJ2-7	-	TGTGCCAGCAGCCCGAGCACCCTAGCTTGGCACGAGCAGTACTTC	CASSPSTLAWHEQYF
TRBD1	TRBV10-3	TRBJ2-1	few	TGTGCCATCAGTCCACACCGGGACAGCTACAATGAGCAGTTCTTC	CAISPHRDSYNEQFF
TRBD1	TRBV28	TRBJ1-1	-	TGTGCCAGCAGGTGGGCAGGGGGTACTGAAGCTTTCTTT	CASRWAGGTEAFF
TRBD1	TRBV29-1	TRBJ1-4	few	TGCAGCGTTCGGACAGGGGGCTTTGAAAAACTGTTTTTT	CSVRTGGFEKLFF
-	TRBV5-6	TRBJ2-3	-	TGTGCCAGCAGCACGGAGACCGGGGATACGCAGTATTTT	CASSTETGDTQYF
-	TRBV6-6	TRBJ1-2	many	TGTGCCAGCAGTTATGCGGACTATGGCTACACCTTC	CASSYADYGYTF
-	TRBV28	TRBJ2-3	-	TGTGCCAGCTCGAAGGGGGAGACCGGCACAGATACGCAGTATTTT	CASSKGETGTDTQYF
-	TRBV7-3	TRBJ2-6	-	TGTGCCAGCAGCCTCACAGGGGGGGTAAGCTCTGGGGCCAACGTCCTGACTTTC	CASSLTGGVSSGANVLTF
-	TRBV30	TRBJ1-2	-	TGTGCCTGGAGTGCCTACAGGACGATAAACTATGGCTACACCTTC	CAWSAYRTINYGYTF
-	TRBV2	TRBJ2-2	few	TGTGCCAGCAGTGAATATGCGACGAGGAACACCGGGGAGCTGTTTTTT	CASSEYATRNTGELFF
TRBD1	TRBV20-1	TRBJ1-6	few	TGCAGTGCTAGAGGGACAGGGGGCGTATCACCCCTCCACTTT	CSARGTGGVSPLHF
TRBD2	TRBV20-1	TRBJ2-5	-	TGCAGTGCTACGAGCGGGGCGAAAGAGACCCAGTACTTC	CSATSGAKETQYF
-	TRBV5-6	TRBJ2-7	-	TGTGCCAGCAGCGCGGCAGGGAGTCACGAGCAGTACTTC	CASSAAGSHEQYF